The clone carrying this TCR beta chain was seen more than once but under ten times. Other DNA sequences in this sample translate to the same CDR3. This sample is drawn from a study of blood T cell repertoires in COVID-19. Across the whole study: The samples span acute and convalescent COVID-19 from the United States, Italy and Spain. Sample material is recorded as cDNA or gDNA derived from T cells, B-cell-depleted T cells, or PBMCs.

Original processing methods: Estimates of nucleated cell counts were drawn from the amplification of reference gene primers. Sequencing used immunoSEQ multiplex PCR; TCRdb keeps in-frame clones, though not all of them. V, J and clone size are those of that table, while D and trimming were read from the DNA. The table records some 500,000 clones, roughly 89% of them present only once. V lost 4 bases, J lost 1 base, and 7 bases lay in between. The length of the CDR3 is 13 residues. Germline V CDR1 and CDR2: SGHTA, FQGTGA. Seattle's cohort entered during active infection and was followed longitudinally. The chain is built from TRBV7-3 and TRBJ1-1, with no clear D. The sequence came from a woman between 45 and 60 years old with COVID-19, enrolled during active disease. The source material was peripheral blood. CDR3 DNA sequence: TGTGCCAGCAGCTCGACGGGGAACACTGAAGCTTTCTTT. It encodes CASSSTGNTEAFF.